This T cell receptor beta chain is from a study of blood T cell repertoires in COVID-19. Background on the study: Material from acute and convalescent COVID-19 was sourced from the United States, Italy and Spain. PBMCs, B-cell-depleted T cells, or T cells provided the cDNA or gDNA that made up the material.

Some clones are missing from TCRdb's copy, which holds only in-frame ones; the method was immunoSEQ multiplex PCR. The sample comprises over 150,000 clones, more than 80% of which are singletons, and 5% to 7.5% rests with the top ten. The study recruited people aged about 18 to 89 years across approximately 24 US areas. Germline CDR1 reads SGHNT; CDR2 reads YYREEE (reference sequence). Deletions cut 2 bases from V and 7 bases from J, with 10 bases between. The CDR3 has 12 residues. The chain links TRBV5-4 to TRBJ2-7; a weak D match, TRBD1 (5 bases). The sequence was collected from a man between 40 and 49 years old who had recovered from COVID-19. Specimen: PBMCs or T cells enriched from blood (not recorded which). CDR3 sequence reads: CASSFKGAEQYF. CDR3 coding DNA: TGTGCCAGCAGCTTTAAAGGGGCGGAGCAGTACTTC. The complete variable domain, with remaining parts taken from reference TRBV5-4 and TRBJ2-7, reads ETGVTQSPTHLIKTRGQQVTLRCSSQSGHNTVSWYQQALGQGPQFIFQYYREEENGRGNFPPRFSGLQFPNYSSELNVNALELDDSALYLCASSFKGAEQYFGPGTRLTVT.